One and the same sample provided the 12 T cell receptor beta chains below, sequenced in a study of blood T cells in healthy people across ages. PCR was performed a second time for roughly 7 to 11 cycles using a sample-barcoded 5' primer and a J-beta primer mix. One entry per CDR3 protein, called by TCRdb with MiXCR from the 5' RACE reads. This sample has over 700,000 distinct CDR3 sequences, with 50% to 65% found just once. Material: blood. These receptor sequences come from a man at least 80 years old in good health.

In its sample, this clonotype was seen a few times. The chain uses TRBV6-1 and TRBJ2-7; tentative D call: TRBD1 (6 bases). From germline, CDR1 is MNHNS and CDR2 SASEGT. Trimming left V 7 bases short and J 3 bases short, with 13 bases between. The CDR3 has 13 amino acids. The CDR3 DNA sequence: TGTGCCAGCACCCTGGGGGCTTTCTACGAGCAGTACTTC. This encodes CASTLGAFYEQYF.

This sequence joins TRBV27 and TRBJ2-2; 7 nucleotides align to TRBD1. Per germline, CDR1 MNHEY and CDR2 SMNVEV (reference sequence). This CDR3 has 14 residues. With 9 bases clipped from V and 3 bases from J, the junction kept 7 bases outside the gene matches. CDR3 in amino acids: CASSRDSYTGELFF. In nucleotides, the CDR3 is TGTGCCAGTTCCCGGGACAGTTACACCGGGGAGCTGTTTTTT.

This chain uses TRBV7-9 with TRBJ1-2; TRBD1 is a possible D gene (5 bases). This CDR3 comprises 14 residues. The V gene lost 1 base and the J gene lost 7 bases, with 13 bases spanning the gap. In germline, CDR1 is SEHNR, CDR2 FQNEAQ (reference sequence). The CDR3 DNA sequence: TGTGCCAGCAGCTTAGAACCAGGGTGGGGTGGCTACACCTTC. This codes for CASSLEPGWGGYTF.

This clonotype has more than one count but fewer than ten. The chain is built from TRBV2 and TRBJ1-1; TRBD1 matches 11 bases. CDR1 and CDR2 from the germline V gene are SNHLY and FYNNEI. V lost 8 bases, J lost 3 bases, and 8 bases stayed unmatched. This CDR3 region has 15 residues. The CDR3 loop reads CASRTGGTRDTEAFF. The CDR3 DNA reads as TGTGCCAGCCGGACAGGGGGCACGAGGGACACTGAAGCTTTCTTT.

J is TRBJ2-5 and V is TRBV20-1; 16 nucleotides agree with TRBD2. Matching the DNA end better, TRBJ2-7 makes the J call doubtful. Per the germline V gene, CDR1 is DFQATT and CDR2 is SNEGSKA (reference sequence). This CDR3 region has 17 residues. The chain's CDR3 is CSARDMGLAGGLGEQYF. The CDR3 region has the DNA TGCAGTGCTAGAGATATGGGACTAGCGGGAGGGCTGGGCGAGCAGTACTTC.

The chain couples TRBV20-1 to TRBJ2-1; 7 bases match TRBD2. The CDR3 contains 15 residues. The V and J ends lost 2 bases and 3 bases, in that order; junction bases with no gene match: 7. Per germline, CDR1 DFQATT and CDR2 SNEGSKA (reference sequence). This chain's CDR3 is CSARYPSGDYNEQFF. Written as DNA, the CDR3 is TGCAGTGCTAGATACCCTAGCGGAGACTACAATGAGCAGTTCTTC.

In regard to this clonotype: At one end the junction does not follow the germline gene, possibly because of a read error. This chain uses TRBV3-1 with TRBJ2-3, with 9 positions matching TRBD2. Germline V lookup: CDR1 LGHDT, CDR2 YNNKEL (reference sequence). The CDR3 is 12 amino acids. CDR3 sequence reads: CAISGRPDTQYF. CDR3 nucleotide sequence: TGTGCCATCAGCGGGAGGCCAGATACGCAGTATTTT.

V usage is TRBV29-1 and J usage is TRBJ2-5, with 7 nucleotides matching TRBD1. The V segment lost 6 bases and the J segment 0 bases; nucleotides outside the gene matches: 10. The CDR3 spans 15 residues. Germline V gene lookup returns CDR1 SQVTM and CDR2 ANQGSEA. The CDR3 DNA reads as TGCAGCGTCATCAGGGGGTCCCCGTACCAAGAGACCCAGTACTTC. This gives the protein CSVIRGSPYQETQYF. The complete variable domain, with remaining parts taken from reference TRBV29-1 and TRBJ2-5, reads SAVISQKPSRDICQRGTSLTIQCQVDSQVTMMFWYRQQPGQSLTLIATANQGSEATYESGFVIDKFPISRPNLTFSTLTVSNMSPEDSSIYLCSVIRGSPYQETQYFGPGTRLLVL.

The sample holds a few counts of this clonotype. The genes are TRBV29-1 and TRBJ1-2, with D perhaps matching TRBD1 (5 bases). The CDR3 is made up of 13 amino acids. CDR1 and CDR2 from the germline V gene are SQVTM and ANQGSEA. CDR3 protein: CTIWGGEGYGYTF. The DNA for the CDR3 is TGCACCATATGGGGAGGGGAAGGCTATGGCTACACCTTC.

The gene calls are TRBV2 and TRBJ2-4; unclear D gene. The CDR3 has 12 amino acids. The V and J ends lost 11 bases and 1 base respectively, with 9 bases between them. Per germline, CDR1 SNHLY and CDR2 FYNNEI. As DNA, the CDR3 is TGTGCCGGAGCTGGGGCCAAAAACATTCAGTACTTC. This codes for CAGAGAKNIQYF.

The chain employs TRBV2 and TRBJ2-1; 11 bases agree with TRBD2. The germline V gene encodes CDR1 SNHLY and CDR2 FYNNEI. V lost 6 bases to trimming and J lost 7 bases; unmatched junction nucleotides: 11. The CDR3 has 16 residues. The CDR3 DNA is TGTGCCAGCAGACTACTAGCGGGAGATAAGCATAATGAGCAGTTCTTC. This translates into CASRLLAGDKHNEQFF.

The chain couples TRBV9 to TRBJ2-5; 8 nucleotides align to TRBD2. Gene TRBJ2-7 matches the end of the DNA better, so the J call may be wrong. Germline V gene sequence: CDR1 SGDLS, CDR2 YYNGEE. CDR3 size: 14 residues. The CDR3 reads CASSVGLGVGEQYF. The CDR3 DNA reads as TGTGCCAGCAGCGTGGGACTAGGAGTCGGCGAGCAGTACTTC.